This T cell receptor (beta chain) was observed in a study of cytomegalovirus exposure and HLA in healthy donors. A multiplex PCR was run with 60 Vbeta primers and 13 Jbeta primers. The authors' processing: Among the unique TCR beta chains that a later analysis counted, about 85 million in all, roughly 10 million were shared. Here immunoSEQ multiplex PCR was the method, and the copy in TCRdb shows in-frame clones only, minus some. The V and J calls and clone size were taken over from that table, and D and trimming were inferred from the DNA. The repertoire holds over 150,000 clones, 82% seen once, with 0.098% in the top ten. Despite likely unrecorded immune exposures, the donors were nominally healthy at the time of sampling. Between the trimmed V and J ends, which lost 1 base and 7 bases, there was a span of 11 bases. This CDR3 has 14 amino acids. From germline, CDR1 is LNHDA and CDR2 SQIVND (reference sequence).

The TCR originated in a boy under 10 years old in good health and CMV-seronegative. Sequenced input: PBMCs. The rearrangement uses TRBV19 and TRBJ1-5, with D possibly being TRBD1 (5 bases). The CDR3 protein is CASSIGAGHQPQHF. The DNA of the CDR3 is TGTGCCAGTAGTATAGGGGCAGGACACCAGCCCCAGCATTTT.